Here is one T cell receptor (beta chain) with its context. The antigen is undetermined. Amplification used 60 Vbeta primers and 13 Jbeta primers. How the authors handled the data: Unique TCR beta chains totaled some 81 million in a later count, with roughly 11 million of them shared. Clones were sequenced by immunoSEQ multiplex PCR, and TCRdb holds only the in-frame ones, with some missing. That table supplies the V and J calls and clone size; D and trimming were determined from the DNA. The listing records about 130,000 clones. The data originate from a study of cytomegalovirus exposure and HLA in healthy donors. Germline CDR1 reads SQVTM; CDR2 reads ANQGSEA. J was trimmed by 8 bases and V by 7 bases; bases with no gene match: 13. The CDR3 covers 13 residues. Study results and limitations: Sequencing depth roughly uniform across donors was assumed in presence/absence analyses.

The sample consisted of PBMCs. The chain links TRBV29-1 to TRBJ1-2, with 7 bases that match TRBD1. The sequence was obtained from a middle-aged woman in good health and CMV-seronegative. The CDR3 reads CSAPRGQHGGYTF. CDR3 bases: TGCAGCGCCCCGAGGGGACAGCACGGCGGCTACACCTTC.